This passage covers 9 T cell receptor beta chains from one sample sequenced in a study of radiotherapy plus CTLA-4 blockade in lung cancer. Profiled with immunoSEQ multiplex PCR; TCRdb holds only in-frame clones, not every one. The table has roughly 53,000 clones, roughly 81% seen once. The specimen comprised peripheral blood, sampled from a patient treated with radiotherapy plus ipilimumab. The receptors were sampled from a human donor with non-small cell lung cancer whose response to radiotherapy plus ipilimumab could not be evaluated.

The rearrangement links TRBV6-4 to TRBJ1-1; tentative D call: TRBD1 (6 bases). The CDR3 contains 15 residues. Per the germline V gene, CDR1 is MRHNA and CDR2 is SNTAGT. V was shortened by 6 bases and J by 1 base, with 15 bases between the two germline ends. The CDR3 DNA reads as TGTGCCAGCAGCAGACAGGTGGGTCGGAACACTGAAGCTTTCTTT. Its protein is CASSRQVGRNTEAFF.

This clone was picked up a small number of times. The gene calls are TRBV19 and TRBJ2-7; 7 nucleotides match TRBD1. Germline CDR1 is LNHDA and CDR2 is SQIVND (reference sequence). This CDR3 is built from 14 residues. The trim removed 1 base at V and 3 bases at J, leaving 3 bases unmatched. The CDR3 DNA follows: TGTGCCAGTAGTATAGGAGGGGGCAGCTACGAGCAGTACTTC. Translated: CASSIGGGSYEQYF.

The sample holds one count of this clone. The chain couples TRBV28 to TRBJ2-7; D not resolved. CDR3 size: 13 residues. Deletions cut 5 bases from V and 0 bases from J, with 8 bases between. Germline V gene data show CDR1 as MDHEN and CDR2 as SYDVKM. The CDR3 nucleotides read TGTGCCAGCAGTCCCTCTCGCTCCTACGAGCAGTACTTC. Translated: CASSPSRSYEQYF.

V is TRBV2 and J is TRBJ1-2; tentative D call: TRBD1 (6 bases). Trimming removed 6 bases at V and 10 bases at J, with 12 bases between. CDR3 length equals 11 residues. Germline-derived CDR1 and CDR2 are SNHLY and FYNNEI. Here the CDR3 DNA reads TGTGCCAGCAGAGAAACAGGGATCTACACCTTC. This codes for CASRETGIYTF.

This chain uses TRBV28 with TRBJ2-1, with 8 bases matching TRBD2. There are 14 residues in the CDR3. Germline-derived CDR1 and CDR2 are MDHEN and SYDVKM. The junction had 5 bases not matched to a gene; V was cut back by 7 bases and J by 3 bases. In nucleotides, the CDR3 is TGTGCCAGCACCCGGACTAGCAGCTACAATGAGCAGTTCTTC. It yields the protein CASTRTSSYNEQFF. Supplemented by reference TRBV28 and TRBJ2-1, the full variable domain reads DVKVTQSSRYLVKRTGEKVFLECVQDMDHENMFWYRQDPGLGLRLIYFSYDVKMKEKGDIPEGYSVSREKKERFSLILESASTNQTSMYLCASTRTSSYNEQFFGPGTRLTVL.

The chain carries TRBV27 and TRBJ2-7; 8 bases agree with TRBD2. Germline V gene sequence: CDR1 MNHEY, CDR2 SMNVEV (reference sequence). The CDR3 has 15 amino acids. The junction had 7 bases not matched to a gene; V was cut back by 5 bases and J by 1 base. The CDR3 region has the DNA TGTGCCAGCAGTCAACTAGCGGACCGATCCTACGAGCAGTACTTC. Its protein product is CASSQLADRSYEQYF.

The chain carries TRBV25-1 and TRBJ1-1; D uncertain. The CDR3 loop spans 14 amino acids. CDR1 MGHDK and CDR2 SYGVNS come from the germline V gene. Trimming pared 4 bases from V and 2 bases from J, leaving 11 bases between. The CDR3 bases are TGTGCCAGCAGTGCTTTATCTAGAAACACTGAAGCTTTCTTT. Its protein is CASSALSRNTEAFF.

The chain has TRBV5-4 and TRBJ1-6, with 7 bases matching TRBD1. CDR1 and CDR2 from the germline V gene are SGHNT and YYREEE (reference sequence). The CDR3 has 14 residues. The ends lost 5 bases at V and 9 bases at J; junction bases unmatched: 8. The CDR3 loop reads CASRQGGTVSPLHF. The CDR3 DNA reads TGTGCCAGCAGACAAGGGGGCACCGTTTCACCCCTCCACTTT.

The rearrangement links TRBV29-1 to TRBJ2-1; TRBD2 matches 7 bases. CDR3 length: 14 residues. The V gene's germline CDR1 is SQVTM and CDR2 ANQGSEA. Unmatched junction bases numbered 13, after V lost 6 bases and J lost 8 bases. CDR3 nucleotides: TGCAGCGTGCTGGGCGGGAGAGGTGCCGATGAGCAGTTCTTC. Encoded protein: CSVLGGRGADEQFF.